This TCR beta chain is drawn from a study of T cells in Graves' hyperthyroidism and ophthalmopathy (dated by TCRdb to about 2019). About the investigation overall: Peripheral blood samples were taken at initial diagnosis, before any treatment was given. The approximately 100 discovery patients were randomly split 7:3 into training and test sets. TCR V-J signatures able to tell the groups apart were searched for in a discovery cohort of around 95 patients, of whom approximately 40 had Graves' ophthalmopathy and more than 55 had stable Graves' hyperthyroidism. The paper reports TCR Vbeta CDR3 sequencing of about 140 peripheral blood samples: 40 or so ophthalmopathy, roughly 80 hyperthyroidism and 17 progressor patients. After sampling, hyperthyroidism patients received methimazole starting at 30 mg daily, and ophthalmopathy patients received high-dose intravenous methylprednisolone. Prospective prediction of ophthalmopathy was tested in an independent validation cohort consisting of some 19 hyperthyroidism patients and around 16 patients who later progressed to ophthalmopathy. The study also compared thyroid tissue and blood T-cell repertoires from about 6 Graves' hyperthyroidism patients. Broader findings and caveats from the paper: In validation, the model predicted progression to ophthalmopathy with roughly 70% sensitivity and around 72% specificity, a median of about six months before onset. Blood samples also contained most of the expanded thyroid clonotypes (frequency above 0.001), which suggests that blood repertoires may reflect thyroid immune responses. Ophthalmopathy was separated from stable hyperthyroidism by a 13 V-J signature model, with around 90% sensitivity and about 81% specificity obtained in cross-validation and 80%/75% obtained in testing. Sample size was not statistically predetermined, and blinding of investigators to group allocation was not performed.

The TCR beta CDR3 regions were amplified from RNA transcripts. The first round of RT-PCR for the TCR CDR3 was performed with the HTBI primer set and the Qiagen OneStep RT-PCR kit. A second multiplex PCR round built the libraries, followed by size selection and purification. Libraries were sequenced paired-end with 100 bp reads on an Illumina HiSeq2000. The published analysis was carried out like this. SOAPnuke was used to process the raw data, with reads discarded if the reads contained adapters or uncalled bases, had a mean Phred below 15, or lacked an exact constant-primer or identifier match. COPE v1.2.5 was used to merge the high-quality paired reads, and each unique nucleotide sequence was defined as a clonotype. Clonotypes were aligned to IMGT TRBV, TRBD and TRBJ reference segments using MiTCR v1.1. The analysis included only V-J combinations with a frequency above 0.0001, which together covered over 98% of the repertoires. The TCS score was defined as the ratio of F50 (clonal expansion) to E x V (chaos), calculated using BLOSUM62-based TCRdist between CDR3 peptides within each V-J. Welch's t-statistics and random forest reduced roughly 540 V-J features to 13, which were used in a naive Bayes classifier (R e1071). In-frame beta chains were kept once TCRdb had trimmed the public reads at Q25 with fastp and called clones with MiXCR. CDR3 protein duplicates are merged, each entry listing the most common genes and DNA. TCRdb assigned the V and J calls; the authors' analysis was not used. Within this sample are about 350,000 distinct CDR3 sequences, with about 16% of them counted one time only. The top ten constitute about 21% of the sample.

Ophthalmopathy patients had moderately to severely active disease, with a Clinical Activity Score of 3 or more, a NOSPECS grade of 4 or more, and a disease duration of less than 3 months. Patients with uncontrolled infections, other autoimmune diseases, pregnancy or lactation were excluded. Diagnoses relied on clinical symptoms, serum thyroxine and TRAb, thyroid ultrasound and orbital computed tomography. PBMCs were separated from 7.5 to 10 ml of fresh peripheral blood using Ficoll-Paque density gradient centrifugation. Total RNA was extracted with Trizol reagent, and quality was checked on an Agilent 2100 Bioanalyzer. The junction shows trimming of 7 bases on V and 2 bases on J, and the gene matches do not reach 4 bases of it. The CDR3 has 13 amino acids, counting the end cysteine and phenylalanine. The retained sequence is limited to the CDR3, 39 bases, with the frame set at the first base. In the germline V gene, CDR1 corresponds to MNHNS and CDR2 to SASEGT.

The sample holds many counts of this clonotype. Its antigen is still unknown. One base away there is no much larger clone; base qualities are not given. The TCR comes from a woman aged 55-70 years with Graves' ophthalmopathy. Sequenced: blood. The V and J segments used are TRBV6-1 and TRBJ1-1; the junction holds 7 bases that match TRBD1. The CDR3 region reads CASTRGLNTEAFF. The sequenced DNA is TGTGCCAGCACGAGGGGGCTAAACACTGAAGCTTTCTTT.